The rows below give T cell receptor beta chains drawn from one sample of a study of post-analysis software for immune sequencing data. MiXCR was run by TCRdb on the PCR reads, yielding one entry per CDR3 protein. The table lists hundreds of thousands of distinct CDR3 sequences, 25% to 30% of them singletons. The source material was blood. The receptors originated from a girl between 5 and 17 years old with multiple sclerosis. Both conserved end residues are part of each CDR3. The D gene is left open where the match is weak. For some rows the clone size is stated as once, few or many, or as a class when expanded; others skip it.

D gene	clone size	J gene	V gene	CDR3 protein	CDR3 DNA
-	-	TRBJ2-1	TRBV4-3	CASSQERWAEQFF	TGCGCCAGCAGCCAAGAGAGGTGGGCTGAGCAGTTCTTC
TRBD1	-	TRBJ1-1	TRBV27	CASRSAGTANTEAFF	TGTGCCAGCAGGTCAGCCGGGACAGCGAACACTGAAGCTTTCTTT
TRBD2	-	TRBJ2-1	TRBV20-1	CSADGGAQLVNEQFF	TGCAGTGCTGACGGGGGGGCCCAATTGGTAAATGAGCAGTTCTTC
-	many	TRBJ2-7	TRBV7-2	CASSPHRDGEQYF	TGTGCCAGCAGCCCTCACAGGGACGGGGAGCAGTACTTC
TRBD1	few	TRBJ2-5	TRBV7-6	CASTTDRVQETQYF	TGTGCCAGCACCACAGACAGGGTTCAAGAGACCCAGTACTTC
-	few	TRBJ2-1	TRBV4-1	CASSPPRSESSYNEQFF	TGCGCCAGCAGCCCCCCGCGGTCCGAGAGCTCCTACAATGAGCAGTTCTTC
-	-	TRBJ1-2	TRBV12-3/TRBV12-4	CASSLGGQGFLRGYTF	TGTGCCAGCAGTTTAGGAGGGCAGGGATTTTTGCGTGGCTACACCTTC
TRBD2	few	TRBJ2-7	TRBV20-1	CSADPSSGEQYF	TGCAGTGCCGATCCATCTAGCGGCGAGCAGTACTTC
TRBD1	-	TRBJ2-3	TRBV7-2	CASSWDRRTDTQYF	TGTGCCAGCAGCTGGGACAGACGAACAGATACGCAGTATTTT
TRBD1	few	TRBJ2-7	TRBV7-2	CASSSQDRGEQYF	TGTGCCAGCAGCAGCCAGGACAGGGGAGAGCAGTACTTC
TRBD2	few	TRBJ2-1	TRBV28	CASSPAGLAGANSYNEQFF	TGTGCCAGCAGTCCCGCGGGGCTAGCGGGGGCCAACTCCTACAATGAGCAGTTCTTC
-	once	TRBJ1-4	TRBV6-1	CASSEVGTGSINEKLFF	TGTGCCAGCAGTGAAGTCGGGACGGGGTCGATTAATGAAAAACTGTTTTTT
-	once	TRBJ2-7	TRBV11-2	CASSLESQAEQYF	TGTGCCAGCAGCTTAGAATCCCAGGCCGAGCAGTACTTC
-	-	TRBJ1-1	TRBV12-3/TRBV12-4	CASSLDRASTPNTEAFF	TGTGCCAGCAGTTTAGACCGGGCGAGTACGCCGAACACTGAAGCTTTCTTT
-	few	TRBJ2-4	TRBV20-1	CSAHVTGRTKNIQYF	TGCAGTGCGCACGTGACAGGGAGGACCAAAAACATTCAGTACTTC
-	-	TRBJ2-1	TRBV5-5	CASTLAREYNEQFF	TGTGCCAGCACCCTGGCACGGGAATACAATGAGCAGTTCTTC
-	few	TRBJ1-5	TRBV27	CASSSQFTDRTHQPQHF	TGTGCCAGCAGTTCACAATTTACAGACAGAACTCATCAGCCCCAGCATTTT
-	-	TRBJ1-1	TRBV20-1	CSASMATEAFF	TGCAGTGCTAGTATGGCCACTGAAGCTTTCTTT
-	few	TRBJ2-1	TRBV3-1	CASSQDRGRAYNEQFF	TGTGCCAGCAGCCAAGATCGTGGCAGGGCTTACAATGAGCAGTTCTTC
-	many	TRBJ2-7	TRBV29-1	CSVYRPLSYEQYF	TGCAGCGTTTACCGGCCTCTGTCCTACGAGCAGTACTTC
TRBD2	-	TRBJ2-1	TRBV6-1	CATSTYPGTKGNEQFF	TGTGCCACCTCTACCTACCCCGGGACTAAGGGAAATGAGCAGTTCTTC
-	-	TRBJ1-1	TRBV4-3	CASSQRPTVNTEAFF	TGCGCCAGCAGCCAACGCCCGACGGTGAACACTGAAGCTTTCTTT
TRBD2	few	TRBJ2-1	TRBV25-1	CASSEFGASGRGSYNEQFF	TGTGCCAGCAGTGAATTTGGTGCTAGCGGGAGGGGGTCCTACAATGAGCAGTTCTTC
TRBD2	-	TRBJ2-1	TRBV7-9	CASSFSAGGPENEQFF	TGTGCCAGCAGCTTTTCGGCGGGAGGGCCTGAGAATGAGCAGTTCTTC
TRBD1	few	TRBJ1-1	TRBV7-9	CASRPAGTGLTEAFF	TGTGCCAGCAGACCAGCCGGGACAGGACTCACTGAAGCTTTCTTT
-	few	TRBJ2-7	TRBV7-2	CASSLWRAYEQYF	TGTGCCAGCAGCTTGTGGCGGGCTTACGAGCAGTACTTC
-	-	TRBJ2-7	TRBV5-1	CASSLACCEVPEYEQYF	TGCGCCAGCAGCTTGGCTTGTTGTGAAGTACCAGAATACGAGCAGTACTTC
-	few	TRBJ1-2	TRBV28	CASSSPPGGQQGYTF	TGTGCCAGCAGTTCTCCCCCGGGGGGCCAGCAGGGCTACACCTTC
-	-	TRBJ1-6	TRBV6-4	CASSHSGRQPYNSPLHF	TGTGCCAGCAGTCACTCGGGCAGGCAGCCCTATAATTCACCCCTCCACTTT
-	-	TRBJ2-5	TRBV13	CASSLFPANNEQYF	TGTGCCAGCAGCTTATTTCCAGCAAACAATGAGCAGTACTTC
TRBD1	many	TRBJ1-2	TRBV12-3/TRBV12-4	CASSHGQGAGYTF	TGTGCCAGCAGTCACGGACAGGGTGCTGGCTACACCTTC
TRBD2	-	TRBJ2-7	TRBV19	CASSRLAGGLPYEQYF	TGTGCCAGTAGTCGGCTAGCGGGAGGTCTCCCCTACGAGCAGTACTTC
-	-	TRBJ2-1	TRBV10-3	CAITGDTSSYNEQFF	TGTGCCATCACGGGGGACACGAGCTCCTACAATGAGCAGTTCTTC
-	-	TRBJ2-3	TRBV4-3	CASSQDLSGALRTQYF	TGCGCCAGCAGCCAAGATCTCTCGGGGGCCCTCCGAACGCAGTATTTT
TRBD1	-	TRBJ1-2	TRBV20-1	CSAVTGGDYGYTF	TGCAGTGCAGTCACAGGGGGGGACTATGGCTACACCTTC
TRBD2	-	TRBJ2-3	TRBV5-1	CASSLERGGKDTQYF	TGCGCCAGCAGCTTGGAGCGGGGGGGCAAAGATACTCAGTATTTT
TRBD2	-	TRBJ2-1	TRBV5-1	CASSPGLAGVVHEQFF	TGCGCCAGCAGCCCGGGACTAGCGGGAGTAGTCCATGAGCAGTTCTTC
-	few	TRBJ2-6	TRBV6-5	CASSYSGPLSSGGANVLTF	TGTGCCAGCAGTTACTCGGGCCCTTTGAGCTCGGGCGGGGCCAACGTCCTGACTTTC
TRBD1	few	TRBJ1-2	TRBV3-1	CASSLGQGFNYGYTF	TGTGCCAGCAGCCTCGGACAGGGTTTCAACTATGGCTACACCTTC
-	-	TRBJ2-3	TRBV10-3	CAISEQTGTDTQYF	TGTGCCATCAGCGAACAGACAGGCACAGATACGCAGTATTTT
TRBD1	few	TRBJ2-5	TRBV5-1	CASSLEGGTGGSRETQYF	TGCGCCAGCAGCTTGGAAGGGGGGACAGGGGGCTCCAGAGAGACCCAGTACTTC
TRBD1	-	TRBJ2-2	TRBV24-1	CATSGGTGRNTGELFF	TGTGCCACCAGTGGCGGGACAGGGCGAAACACCGGGGAGCTGTTTTTT
-	-	TRBJ1-2	TRBV29-1	CSVAEANYGYTF	TGCAGCGTGGCGGAGGCTAACTATGGCTACACCTTC
-	few	TRBJ2-7	TRBV11-2	CASSYGGGHIRSEQYF	TGTGCCAGCAGCTACGGCGGGGGACACATCCGGAGCGAGCAGTACTTC
-	-	TRBJ2-7	TRBV5-1	CASSFSAGAYKQYF	TGCGCCAGCAGCTTTTCGGCCGGGGCCTACAAGCAGTACTTC
-	many	TRBJ1-2	TRBV9	CASKTGGGYTF	TGTGCCAGCAAGACAGGAGGCGGCTACACCTTC
TRBD2	few	TRBJ2-3	TRBV6-5	CASGRGKSTDTQYF	TGTGCCAGCGGGCGGGGGAAAAGCACAGATACGCAGTATTTT
TRBD2	-	TRBJ2-7	TRBV7-2	CASSLVSGSFYEQYF	TGTGCCAGCAGCTTAGTTAGCGGGTCCTTCTACGAGCAGTACTTC
TRBD2	few	TRBJ2-3	TRBV12-3/TRBV12-4	CASILSGQTDTEYF	TGTGCCAGCATCCTTAGCGGGCAGACAGATACGGAGTATTTT
-	-	TRBJ2-3	TRBV28	CASRLQGSDTQYF	TGTGCCAGCAGACTACAGGGATCAGATACGCAGTATTTT
-	-	TRBJ1-5	TRBV20-1	CSARSGVTYSNQPQHF	TGCAGTGCTAGATCCGGGGTTACTTATAGCAATCAGCCCCAGCATTTT
-	few	TRBJ2-3	TRBV18	CASSPERTTDTQYF	TGTGCCAGCTCACCAGAGAGGACCACAGATACGCAGTATTTT
-	-	TRBJ1-5	TRBV6-2/TRBV6-3	CASSYLRGHQPQHF	TGTGCCAGCAGTTACTTGAGGGGCCATCAGCCCCAGCATTTT
-	-	TRBJ2-4	TRBV10-3	CAISDPIGISYNEQYF	TGTGCCATCAGTGACCCGATCGGGATCTCCTACAATGAGCAGTACTTC
-	-	TRBJ2-5	TRBV6-1	CASSETGLAETQYF	TGTGCCAGCAGTGAGACGGGTTTGGCCGAGACCCAGTACTTC
TRBD2	few	TRBJ2-5	TRBV5-1	CASSTAGLAQETQYF	TGCGCCAGCAGCACCGCGGGACTAGCCCAAGAGACCCAGTACTTC
-	-	TRBJ1-6	TRBV12-3/TRBV12-4	CASSARAYNSPLHF	TGTGCCAGCAGCGCACGGGCCTATAATTCACCCCTCCACTTT
-	few	TRBJ2-5	TRBV29-1	CSVEVVATQYF	TGCAGCGTTGAAGTAGTGGCGACCCAGTACTTC
-	few	TRBJ2-5	TRBV20-1	CSASGGVGRYQETQYF	TGCAGTGCTAGCGGTGGTGTAGGCCGGTACCAAGAGACCCAGTACTTC